This TCR beta chain was identified in a study of T cell responses to AZD1222 COVID-19 vaccine. Broader study findings: Only a handful of people who got AZD1222 tested seropositive at baseline. Spike-wide vaccine-associated CD4 TCRs dominated at 160-218 and 743-854. Most donors were white British and more were female, and clonal diversity was possibly underestimated. As reported, nearly half of all spike-specific TCRs target variant regions that are unmutated.

This clone was seen a single time. Its antigen is as yet unknown. This table comes from immunoSEQ multiplex PCR, and its TCRdb copy is limited to in-frame clones, with some not included. This table has 80,000 or so clones, about 85% appearing once. Germline CDR1 SQVTM, CDR2 ANQGSEA. The CDR3 is 15 amino acids. The junction had 9 bases not matched to a gene; V was cut back by 6 bases and J by 0 bases. Sample: peripheral blood, taken on day 0 of AZD1222 vaccination. The rearrangement links TRBV29-1 to TRBJ2-7, with 9 bases aligning to TRBD1. The source is an adult in good health. In nucleotides, the CDR3 is TGCAGCGTCGGACCCGGGACAGGGAGCTCCTACGAGCAGTACTTC. Its translation is CSVGPGTGSSYEQYF.